The TCR beta chain under discussion was sequenced for a study of T cells in Graves' hyperthyroidism and ophthalmopathy. Germline V gene lookup returns CDR1 MNHEY and CDR2 SMNVEV (reference sequence). V lost 6 bases and J lost 4; bases outside the gene matches: 13. The CDR3 sequence is 16 residues long. This clonotype was counted a few times. TCR beta CDR3 sequences were amplified from RNA transcripts. With the HTBI primer set, the TCR CDR3 went through a first round of RT-PCR. TCRdb fed the multiplex PCR reads into MiXCR, producing one record per CDR3 protein. The sample yields around 400,000 distinct CDR3 sequences, around a sixth seen once.

This TCR came from a woman aged 18-30 years with Graves' hyperthyroidism that later progressed to Graves' ophthalmopathy. Sequencing input: blood. The V gene is TRBV27, the J gene TRBJ2-3, with 7 bases aligning to TRBD2. The CDR3, as DNA: TGTGCCAGCAGCCCCTTGGGAGGGCGGGTCGCAGATACGCAGTATTTT. Protein sequence: CASSPLGGRVADTQYF.